The 2 T cell receptor beta chains presented below share a single source sample, sequenced in a study of cytomegalovirus exposure and HLA in healthy donors. Researchers ran the PCR with 60 Vbeta and 13 Jbeta primers. This table comes from immunoSEQ multiplex PCR, and its TCRdb copy is limited to in-frame clones, with some not included. This sample has 180,000 or so clones, with approximately 9.5% found just once. Sequences were obtained from PBMCs. The receptor set was obtained from a woman in her twenties or thirties in good health and CMV-seropositive.

This clone appeared a few times. The genes are TRBV6-5 and TRBJ1-2, with 11 bases matching TRBD1. The J segment lost 9 bases and the V segment lost 4 bases, leaving 7 bases of the junction unmatched. Germline values: CDR1 MNHEY, CDR2 SVGAGI. The CDR3 length is 14 residues. The CDR3 is CASSSVRDRGSYTF. The CDR3 DNA sequence: TGTGCCAGCAGTTCCGTTCGGGACAGGGGGAGCTACACCTTC.

This sequence joins TRBV11-2 and TRBJ2-7; 7 bases map to TRBD1. Per the germline V gene, CDR1 is SGHAT and CDR2 is FQNNGV. CDR3 length: 15 residues. Trimming cost V 1 base and J 4 bases; bases outside gene matches: 7. The DNA for the CDR3 is TGTGCCAGCAGCTTAGCGGGTAGGGGGCGATACGAGCAGTACTTC. Translation: CASSLAGRGRYEQYF.